Below, 2 T cell receptor beta chains from the same sample are listed, as sequenced in a study of shared clonotypes between healthy human individuals. Sequenced by immunoSEQ multiplex PCR; TCRdb stores in-frame clones only, minus some. The table has 2 million to 2.5 million clones, around 93% seen once; the top ten hold about 1.5%. Naive CD8 cells comprised CD45RO-negative, CCR7-positively selected cells, excluding terminally differentiated effector memory CD45RA+ cells. Sequencing was performed on naive CD8+ T cells from PBMCs. The receptors here all came from a man younger than 35 in good health. Some clones in this sample may be carry-over from other donors' samples.

The J gene is TRBJ1-2, the V gene TRBV29-1, with D perhaps matching TRBD1 (5 bases). Trimming removed 4 bases from V and 6 bases from J, with 15 bases in between. The germline V gene has CDR1 SQVTM and CDR2 ANQGSEA. This CDR3 has 13 amino acids. In DNA, the CDR3 is TGCAGCGTTGGGGGGGGTTTTAAGGATGGCTACACCTTC. It specifies CSVGGGFKDGYTF.

The chain has TRBV30 and TRBJ2-7; 8 bases agree with TRBD1. The ends lost 8 bases at V and 3 bases at J; junction bases unmatched: 6. CDR3 length: 12 amino acids. The V gene's germline CDR1 is GTSNPN and CDR2 SVGIG (reference sequence). CDR3: CAVSTGGYEQYF. Written as DNA, the CDR3 is TGTGCCGTATCCACAGGGGGCTACGAGCAGTACTTC.